Presented here are 17 T cell receptor beta chains from one specimen sequenced in a study of blood T cell repertoires in COVID-19. Profiling relied on immunoSEQ multiplex PCR, and the TCRdb table lists in-frame clones only, not all of them. The sample holds about 140,000 clones, approximately 83% seen once. The sample comprised peripheral blood. These receptors were obtained from a woman between 55 and 75 years old with acute or convalescent COVID-19.

The chain uses TRBV4-1 and TRBJ2-1, with TRBD2 identical over 10 bases. J gave up 6 bases and V 0 bases, and 5 bases lay outside the gene matches. CDR1 is MGHRA, CDR2 YSYEKL, per germline. The CDR3 consists of 16 residues. The CDR3 nucleotides are TGCGCCAGCAGCCAAGAATCTAGCGGGAGATCCAATGAGCAGTTCTTC. Amino acid sequence: CASSQESSGRSNEQFF.

The rearrangement links TRBV11-2 to TRBJ1-2; 10 bases line up with TRBD1. The trim removed 1 base at V and 7 bases at J, leaving 6 bases unmatched. Per germline, CDR1 SGHAT and CDR2 FQNNGV. The CDR3 consists of 15 residues. CDR3 in amino acids: CASSLVGTGERGYTF. The CDR3 bases are TGTGCCAGCAGCTTAGTTGGGACAGGGGAGCGTGGCTACACCTTC.

J is TRBJ2-2 and V is TRBV5-1, with D tentatively TRBD2 (5 bases). Germline V lookup: CDR1 SGHRS, CDR2 YFSETQ. The length of the CDR3 is 12 residues. V lost 4 bases and J lost 7, with 8 bases in between. The CDR3 region has the DNA TGCGCCAGCAGCGAGGGCCGCGGGGAGCTGTTTTTT. Translation: CASSEGRGELFF.

The chain has TRBV28 and TRBJ1-4, with TRBD1 as a possible D gene (5 bases). This CDR3 spans 14 amino acids. V dropped 7 bases and J dropped 8 bases, with 17 bases sitting between them. CDR1 and CDR2 (germline): MDHEN, SYDVKM. Here the CDR3 reads CASTRDQGREKLFF. CDR3 DNA sequence: TGTGCCAGCACCCGTGATCAGGGTAGAGAAAAACTGTTTTTT.

This chain connects TRBV9 to TRBJ2-2, with 12 positions matching TRBD2. The V gene's germline CDR1 is SGDLS and CDR2 YYNGEE. This CDR3 contains 15 residues. V lost 4 bases to trimming and J lost 6 bases; unmatched junction nucleotides: 4. CDR3 in amino acids: CASSWTSGEAGELFF. The CDR3 DNA reads as TGTGCCAGCAGCTGGACTAGCGGGGAGGCCGGGGAGCTGTTTTTT. Combining the CDR3 with reference TRBV9 and TRBJ2-2 gives the whole variable domain DSGVTQTPKHLITATGQRVTLRCSPRSGDLSVYWYQQSLDQGLQFLIQYYNGEERAKGNILERFSAQQFPDLHSELNLSSLELGDSALYFCASSWTSGEAGELFFGEGSRLTVL.

This clone was seen only a few times. V and J are TRBV2 and TRBJ1-5; 7 bases match TRBD1. The CDR3 covers 15 residues. Germline V CDR1 and CDR2: SNHLY, FYNNEI. J lost 6 bases, V lost 2 bases, and 7 bases had no gene match. CDR3 residues: CASSENWQGGQPQHF. The CDR3 bases are TGTGCCAGCAGTGAAAATTGGCAGGGGGGTCAGCCCCAGCATTTT.

The gene calls are TRBV12-3 or TRBV12-4 and TRBJ1-1; 8 nucleotides align to TRBD1. CDR3 length: 13 amino acids. V trimming: 2 bases; J trimming: 8 bases; junction bases outside the gene matches: 4. Here the CDR3 DNA reads TGTGCCAGCAGTTTAACTTGGACAGGGGAAGCTTTCTTT. The encoded protein is CASSLTWTGEAFF.

This chain joins TRBV4-1 and TRBJ1-1; D gene uncertain. With 1 base removed from V and 0 bases from J, the gap between germline ends came to 9 bases. Germline lookup yields CDR1 MGHRA and CDR2 YSYEKL. The length of the CDR3 is 15 residues. The CDR3 spells CASSQGSTLNTEAFF. CDR3 nucleotide sequence: TGCGCCAGCAGCCAAGGGTCCACACTGAACACTGAAGCTTTCTTT.

This clone was seen a handful of times. This chain connects TRBV5-1 to TRBJ2-2; unclear D gene. Germline CDR1 SGHRS, CDR2 YFSETQ. The CDR3 totals 13 residues. The V gene lost 4 bases and the J gene lost 2 bases, with 6 bases spanning the gap. The CDR3 protein is CASSVVNTGELFF. For the CDR3, the DNA is TGCGCCAGCAGCGTAGTTAACACCGGGGAGCTGTTTTTT.

This clone was seen only a few times. The chain carries TRBV9 and TRBJ1-5; a weak D match, TRBD1 (6 bases). V was cut by 3 bases and J by 1 base, with 11 bases left in between. The CDR3 extends over 15 amino acids. Germline V lookup: CDR1 SGDLS, CDR2 YYNGEE. The CDR3 nucleotides read TGTGCCAGCAGCGAGGGGGAATTGAGCAATCAGCCCCAGCATTTT. This gives the protein CASSEGELSNQPQHF.

The genes are TRBV7-9 and TRBJ2-2; a weak D match, TRBD2 (5 bases). The CDR3 is 16 residues long. Germline V CDR1 and CDR2: SEHNR, FQNEAQ (reference sequence). The V end lost 6 bases, the J end lost 2 bases, and 16 bases lay between the germline ends. As DNA, the CDR3 is TGTGCCAGCAGGTTGATAGGTCTAGCCAACACCGGGGAGCTGTTTTTT. This encodes CASRLIGLANTGELFF.

This clone was seen a handful of times. The gene calls are TRBV6-5 and TRBJ2-2; 8 bases line up with TRBD2. V was clipped by 6 bases and J by 1 base; unmatched bases: 4. CDR3 size: 15 residues. Germline V gene sequence: CDR1 MNHEY, CDR2 SVGAGI. The CDR3 loop reads CASRLLAVNTGELFF. CDR3 coding DNA: TGTGCCAGCAGACTACTAGCGGTGAACACCGGGGAGCTGTTTTTT.

The V and J genes are TRBV19 and TRBJ1-4; D perhaps matches TRBD1 (6 bases). The CDR3 spans 13 residues. Germline CDR1 and CDR2: LNHDA and SQIVND (reference sequence). Trimming pared 8 bases from V and 0 bases from J, leaving 7 bases between. The CDR3 sequence is CASSGATNEKLFF. CDR3 nucleotides: TGTGCCAGTTCAGGGGCAACTAATGAAAAACTGTTTTTT.

This chain links TRBV11-1 with TRBJ2-2, with 7 bases matching TRBD1. The germline CDR1 and CDR2 sequences are SGHAT and FQDESV (reference sequence). V lost 1 base to trimming and J lost 6 bases; unmatched junction nucleotides: 5. The CDR3 has 15 residues. The CDR3 DNA reads as TGTGCCAGCAGCTTAGTTACAGGGGTTCCCGGGGAGCTGTTTTTT. Protein sequence: CASSLVTGVPGELFF.

The chain combines TRBV21-1 with TRBJ1-5; the table calls TRBD1, which could not be checked here. TRBV21-1 is shown as a pseudogene. This CDR3 has 14 residues. CDR3 in amino acids: CAIPTGDSNQPQHF. The CDR3 nucleotides are TGTGCCATCCCAACAGGGGATAGCAATCAGCCCCAGCATTTT.

The rearrangement uses TRBV7-8 and TRBJ2-7, with D unresolved. The V end was cut by 5 bases, the J end by 6 bases, with 8 bases between. This CDR3 is 11 amino acids long. CDR1 and CDR2 (germline): SGHVS, FQNEAQ. The CDR3 bases are TGTGCCAGCAGCCTCCCCGGCGAGCAGTACTTC. It codes for CASSLPGEQYF.

V usage is TRBV5-5 and J usage is TRBJ2-3, with 9 bases lining up with TRBD2. Germline V gene sequence: CDR1 SGHKS, CDR2 YYEKEE (reference sequence). Trimming took 2 bases from V and 0 from J; bases not matched to a gene: 13. The CDR3 loop spans 19 amino acids. The CDR3 protein is CASSFRGLAGTGSTDTQYF. CDR3 DNA sequence: TGTGCCAGCAGCTTTAGAGGGCTAGCGGGGACGGGTAGCACAGATACGCAGTATTTT.